Presented here are 4 T cell receptor beta chains from one specimen sequenced in a study of T-cell memory formation after mild COVID-19. TCRdb used MiXCR to reprocess the 5' RACE reads, holding one entry per CDR3 protein. In the table there are about 540,000 distinct CDR3 sequences, over 20% of which are singletons. The specimen sequenced was PBMCs or a T cell subset sorted from them (not recorded which). The receptors stem from an adult woman who had mild COVID-19 (a few samples of this study predate the infection). Cell type and time point are not known.

The chain has TRBV6-4 and TRBJ2-1; 9 positions match TRBD2. Losses at the gene ends were 4 bases for V and 6 bases for J; bases not matched to a gene: 7. CDR3 length equals 15 residues. Looked up from germline, CDR1 is MRHNA and CDR2 is SNTAGT. CDR3 DNA sequence: TGTGCCAGCAGTGCGAGTAGCGGGAGCGGCAATGAGCAGTTCTTC. It codes for CASSASSGSGNEQFF.

The V call is TRBV20-1, the J call TRBJ2-2, with 7 bases matching TRBD2. V dropped 1 base and J dropped 5; count of bases not matched to a gene: 7. Per germline, CDR1 DFQATT and CDR2 SNEGSKA (reference sequence). The CDR3 sequence is 15 residues long. The CDR3 DNA reads as TGCAGTGCTAGAGTGATTGCGGGAGCGACCGGGGAGCTGTTTTTT. Protein product: CSARVIAGATGELFF.

The V gene is TRBV6-5, the J gene TRBJ1-6, with TRBD1 as a possible D gene (5 bases). In germline, CDR1 is MNHEY, CDR2 SVGAGI. V dropped 8 bases and J dropped 11 bases, with 16 bases sitting between them. This CDR3 spans 13 amino acids. CDR3 residues: CASGGSRWAPLHF. The DNA of the CDR3 is TGTGCCAGCGGGGGGAGTCGATGGGCACCCCTCCACTTT.

The chain recombines TRBV5-1 with TRBJ2-1, with 10 bases fitting TRBD2. The J segment lost 5 bases and the V segment lost 3 bases, leaving 5 bases of the junction unmatched. Germline-derived CDR1 and CDR2 are SGHRS and YFSETQ. The CDR3 length is 15 residues. The CDR3 nucleotides are TGCGCCAGCAGCTCAAGCGGGAGGGTCAACAATGAGCAGTTCTTC. Its translation: CASSSSGRVNNEQFF.